This T cell receptor beta chain stems from a study of blood T cells in healthy people across ages. Study summary: The capture of about one barcoded beta molecule per two T cells was achieved by template switching. Study results and caveats: Researchers report that TCR beta diversity correlated strongly with naive T cell percentage. The recorded TCR beta diversity per million T cells decreased in a roughly linear manner with age.

A word on this clonotype: What it binds is not known.

Sample-barcoded 5' priming and a J-beta primer mix drove a second PCR of about 6 to 11 cycles. TCRdb independently ran MiXCR on the 5' RACE reads; one entry per CDR3 protein. The data contain 920,000 or so distinct CDR3 sequences, more than 40% of them singletons. Aged roughly 6 to 90, donors were systemically healthy Caucasians from Russia. Between the trimmed V and J ends, which lost 4 bases and 7 bases, there was a span of 16 bases. This CDR3 has 15 amino acids. Germline CDR1 is SGHDN and CDR2 is FVKESK. The sequenced material came from blood. This clonotype was obtained from a woman aged 55-70 years in good health. The chain employs TRBV14 and TRBJ2-2; D gene ambiguous. The CDR3 reads CASSPVGRQGGELFF. CDR3 sequence (DNA): TGTGCCAGCAGCCCCGTCGGGCGGCAAGGCGGGGAGCTGTTTTTT.